This T cell receptor beta chain derives from a study of spatial heterogeneity in lung cancer. Across the whole study: Researchers sequenced follow-up PBMC samples if they had them, and these came a median of about two years after resection.

This clonotype appeared many times. Its antigen is as yet unknown. The CDR3 is 17 residues long. Per the germline V gene, CDR1 is SGHTA and CDR2 is FQGNSA. Trimming removed 1 base from V and 3 bases from J, with 19 bases in between. Time point described: blood at routine non-recurrence follow-up after resection. Whole RNA came from tumor, nontumor lung or frozen PBMC and was sequenced without being sorted. TCRdb recomputed calls from the 5' RACE reads with MiXCR, one row per CDR3 protein. This sample has about 50,000 distinct CDR3 sequences, with under 8% found just once. Study-level points and caveats: Ubiquitous expanded tumor TCRs showed up in blood more at resection than follow-up.

This chain connects TRBV7-2 to TRBJ2-7; D may correspond to TRBD1 or TRBD2 (5 bases each). The specimen comprised PBMCs, sampled at follow-up. This receptor was identified in a female donor with early-stage non-small cell lung cancer. This chain's CDR3 is CASSLGFATGPGYEQYF. Here the CDR3 DNA reads TGTGCCAGCAGCTTAGGATTTGCAACGGGGCCCGGCTACGAGCAGTACTTC.